One and the same sample provided the 22 T cell receptor beta chains below, sequenced in a study of cytomegalovirus exposure and HLA in healthy donors. This table comes from immunoSEQ multiplex PCR, and its TCRdb copy is limited to in-frame clones, with some not included. The sample includes around 71,000 clones, approximately 94% of them seen just once. The sequenced sample was PBMCs. The receptors were sampled from a man in his late teens or twenties in good health and CMV-seropositive.

The rearrangement links TRBV25-1 to TRBJ2-3; 7 bases map to TRBD1. Germline V gives CDR1 MGHDK, CDR2 SYGVNS. Trimming at V came to 4 bases and at J to 3 bases, leaving 13 bases not matched to a gene. This CDR3 is built from 17 residues. Written as DNA, the CDR3 is TGTGCCAGCAGTGTCGCCCCTGGACAGGTGGAGACAGATACGCAGTATTTT. This encodes CASSVAPGQVETDTQYF.

The chain uses TRBV6-5 and TRBJ2-5; D gene unclear. The germline V gene has CDR1 MNHEY and CDR2 SVGAGI. Trimming removed 0 bases from V and 3 bases from J, with 8 bases in between. The CDR3 spans 14 residues. In nucleotides, the CDR3 is TGTGCCAGCAGTTACTCTGGCGGAAAAGAGACCCAGTACTTC. It specifies CASSYSGGKETQYF.

The rearrangement links TRBV2 to TRBJ1-5; 9 bases fit TRBD1. The length of the CDR3 is 16 residues. Germline loops: CDR1 SNHLY, CDR2 FYNNEI. V lost 6 bases and J lost 4; bases outside the gene matches: 10. CDR3 region: CASSPTLDRGNQPQHF. Here the CDR3 DNA reads TGTGCCAGCAGCCCAACATTAGACAGGGGGAATCAGCCCCAGCATTTT.

This chain uses TRBV4-2 with TRBJ1-2; the D is unclear. Germline assignment: CDR1 LGHNA and CDR2 YNFKEQ. The CDR3 loop spans 13 amino acids. Trimming shortened V by 6 bases and J by 4 bases, and 12 bases separated the two germline ends. CDR3 DNA sequence: TGTGCCAGCAGTCAAAGCCCCTTCTATGGCTACACCTTC. This translates into CASSQSPFYGYTF.

This clone was recorded only once. The V gene is TRBV29-1, the J gene TRBJ2-7; TRBD1 aligns across 8 bases. This CDR3 contains 13 residues. Germline V gives CDR1 SQVTM, CDR2 ANQGSEA. V lost 6 bases and J lost 3; bases outside the gene matches: 7. CDR3 in amino acids: CSVTGALYYEQYF. Here the CDR3 DNA reads TGCAGCGTGACAGGGGCCCTATACTACGAGCAGTACTTC.

The chain carries TRBV5-1 and TRBJ2-1, with 7 bases identical to TRBD1. Germline V gives CDR1 SGHRS, CDR2 YFSETQ. The CDR3 sequence is 11 residues long. V lost 4 bases and J lost 12; bases outside the gene matches: 4. The CDR3 is CASSRDRVQFF. Here the CDR3 DNA reads TGCGCCAGCAGCCGCGACAGGGTGCAGTTCTTC.

The rearrangement joins TRBV2 to TRBJ1-6; no definite D call. The V gene's germline CDR1 is SNHLY and CDR2 FYNNEI. This CDR3 contains 13 residues. V was cut by 8 bases and J by 12 bases, with 17 bases left in between. This CDR3 is CASSSFKSEPLHF. The CDR3 bases are TGTGCCAGCTCGTCCTTTAAGTCAGAACCCCTCCACTTT.

The V call is TRBV30, the J call TRBJ2-2; D gene unclear. CDR1 is GTSNPN, CDR2 SVGIG, per germline (reference sequence). The CDR3 is made up of 12 amino acids. Trimming took off 0 bases at V and 9 bases at J, with 8 bases between the two ends. Written as DNA, the CDR3 is TGTGCCTGGAGTGTCGCCGGTTGGGAGCTGTTTTTT. Translating it yields CAWSVAGWELFF. Full variable domain (outside the CDR3, taken from reference TRBV30 and TRBJ2-2): SQTIHQWPATLVQPVGSPLSLECTVEGTSNPNLYWYRQAAGRGLQLLFYSVGIGQISSEVPQNLSASRPQDRQFILSSKKLLLSDSGFYLCAWSVAGWELFFGEGSRLTVL.

V gene TRBV7-3 combines with J gene TRBJ2-7, with 7 bases aligning to TRBD2. CDR3 length: 14 residues. CDR1 SGHTA and CDR2 FQGTGA come from the germline V gene. The V segment lost 2 bases and the J segment 4 bases; nucleotides outside the gene matches: 5. CDR3 in amino acids: CASSLGSGEYEQYF. CDR3 sequence (DNA): TGTGCCAGCAGCTTAGGGAGCGGGGAGTACGAGCAGTACTTC.

J is TRBJ2-1 and V is TRBV19; 15 bases align to TRBD2. This CDR3 region has 15 residues. Per germline, CDR1 LNHDA and CDR2 SQIVND (reference sequence). The V segment lost 4 bases and the J segment 6 bases; nucleotides outside the gene matches: 1. For the CDR3, the DNA is TGTGCCAGTAGTACGGGACTAGCGGGGGGCAATGAGCAGTTCTTC. Its protein product is CASSTGLAGGNEQFF.

The chain carries TRBV6-5 and TRBJ1-1, with D maybe TRBD1 (6 bases). From germline, CDR1 is MNHEY and CDR2 SVGAGI. The CDR3 sequence is 15 residues long. Trimming cost V 6 bases and J 1 base, with 15 bases left between them. Here the CDR3 reads CASSLIGGANTEAFF. The CDR3 region has the DNA TGTGCCAGCAGCCTCATTGGGGGGGCGAACACTGAAGCTTTCTTT.

The chain has TRBV7-9 and TRBJ1-4; D is possibly TRBD1 (6 bases). CDR3 size: 17 residues. V shed 0 bases and J shed 3 bases, with 14 bases lying between them. Per germline, CDR1 SEHNR and CDR2 FQNEAQ (reference sequence). The DNA for the CDR3 is TGTGCCAGCAGCTTAGCCCAGTTACAGGGCCCTAATGAAAAACTGTTTTTT. Translating it yields CASSLAQLQGPNEKLFF.

The J gene is TRBJ2-3, the V gene TRBV10-3; 9 bases are shared with TRBD2. J gave up 0 bases and V 6 bases, and 7 bases lay outside the gene matches. Germline values: CDR1 ENHRY, CDR2 SYGVKD. The CDR3 extends over 16 amino acids. CDR3 nucleotides: TGTGCCATCAGCTATCTTAGCGGGGGTAGCACAGATACGCAGTATTTT. Residues: CAISYLSGGSTDTQYF.

V usage is TRBV27 and J usage is TRBJ2-7, with TRBD1 matching 7 bases. Germline V gives CDR1 MNHEY, CDR2 SMNVEV (reference sequence). V shed 5 bases, J shed 6 bases, and the junction held 7 bases outside the gene matches. CDR3 length equals 13 residues. The DNA for the CDR3 is TGTGCCAGCAGTCCGCGACAGGGATTCGAGCAGTACTTC. As protein: CASSPRQGFEQYF.

The CDR3 spells CASRVYRGGFEKLFF. Here the CDR3 DNA reads TGTGCCAGCAGAGTTTACAGGGGAGGCTTTGAAAAACTGTTTTTT. The chain joins TRBV6-1 to TRBJ1-4; 7 bases are shared with TRBD1. CDR1 is MNHNS and CDR2 is SASEGT in the germline V gene. V dropped 6 bases and J dropped 7; count of bases not matched to a gene: 11. The CDR3 totals 15 residues.

The V gene is TRBV11-1, the J gene TRBJ2-7; D remains unclear. The V end lost 5 bases, the J end lost 6 bases, and 17 bases lay between the germline ends. The germline V gene encodes CDR1 SGHAT and CDR2 FQDESV (reference sequence). CDR3 length: 14 amino acids. The CDR3 DNA sequence: TGTGCCAGCAGCCTTAATAGACTCTTTGGCGAGCAGTACTTC. Its translation: CASSLNRLFGEQYF.

The count of this clone is one. The rearrangement links TRBV7-9 to TRBJ2-1; TRBD2 agrees at 8 bases. Per the germline V gene, CDR1 is SEHNR and CDR2 is FQNEAQ (reference sequence). V lost 6 bases and J lost 10; bases outside the gene matches: 8. The CDR3 length is 13 residues. The CDR3 loop is CASRIRGGTEQFF. The CDR3 region has the DNA TGTGCCAGCAGAATCCGGGGGGGGACGGAGCAGTTCTTC.

The chain couples TRBV13 to TRBJ2-5; D might be TRBD2 (7 bases). The V end lost 7 bases, the J end lost 4 bases, and 19 bases lay between the germline ends. The CDR3 contains 15 residues. Germline V gene data show CDR1 as PRHDT and CDR2 as FYEKMQ (reference sequence). CDR3 sequence: CASTRRGGAAETQYF. The CDR3 DNA follows: TGTGCCAGCACCCGAAGGGGGGGGGCCGCAGAGACCCAGTACTTC.

The V call is TRBV7-3, the J call TRBJ2-5; tentatively, D is TRBD1 (6 bases). V was trimmed by 4 bases and J by 5 bases, leaving 11 bases between them. Per the germline V gene, CDR1 is SGHTA and CDR2 is FQGTGA. The CDR3 spans 13 residues. The CDR3 DNA reads as TGTGCCAGCAGCTCAGGGGTATGGGAGACCCAGTACTTC. Protein: CASSSGVWETQYF.

The DNA for the CDR3 is TGTGCCAGCAGTGGTCGTTCCCCTCCCACAGATACGCAGTATTTT. Its protein product is CASSGRSPPTDTQYF. The chain is built from TRBV25-1 and TRBJ2-3; D is ambiguous. Trimming left V 4 bases short and J 2 bases short, with 13 bases between. Germline V gene lookup returns CDR1 MGHDK and CDR2 SYGVNS. The CDR3 is made up of 15 amino acids.

The gene calls are TRBV5-4 and TRBJ2-7; TRBD1 is a possible D gene (6 bases). CDR1 and CDR2 from the germline V gene are SGHNT and YYREEE (reference sequence). This CDR3 region has 15 residues. Trimming took 4 bases from V and 0 from J, leaving 14 bases between them. The CDR3 loop reads CASSPTQGSSYEQYF. In DNA, the CDR3 is TGTGCCAGCAGCCCTACCCAGGGGAGCTCCTACGAGCAGTACTTC.

This clone was observed a single time. The chain carries TRBV5-6 and TRBJ2-5; 7 nucleotides agree with TRBD1. Germline CDR1 and CDR2: SGHDT and YYEEEE. V shed 6 bases, J shed 4 bases, and the junction held 6 bases outside the gene matches. The CDR3 loop spans 13 amino acids. The CDR3 loop is CASTEGARETQYF. For the CDR3, the DNA is TGTGCCAGCACCGAGGGGGCTAGAGAGACCCAGTACTTC.